This TCR beta chain was identified during a study of CD8+CD57+ T cells in acquired aplastic anemia. Study summary: Isolated CD4+ and CD8+ cells, once sorted, yielded DNA averaging about 3.4 ug.

TCR beta VDJ and CDR3 profiles were obtained from a genomic DNA template. TCRdb reprocessed the reads with MiXCR, giving one entry per CDR3 protein. Here the sample spans about 190,000 distinct CDR3 sequences, around 59% being singletons. This clonotype was found once. The antigen is unknown. Overall study findings and caveats: Twenty-nine CD8+ CDR3 sequences were shared between patients and controls.

V dropped 7 bases and J dropped 16 bases, with 32 bases sitting between them. There are 16 residues in the CDR3. Looked up from germline, CDR1 is LNHDA and CDR2 is SQIVND (reference sequence). Specimen: sorted CD4+, CD8+, or CD8+CD57+ T cells (not recorded which) from PBMCs. V gene TRBV19 combines with J gene TRBJ1-3; D gene ambiguous. The sequence was collected from a human donor in good health, serving as a control. The CDR3 DNA follows: TGTGCCAGTACCCCCACTATCGGGATCTCTGGAAACACCACGTATTTT. Protein sequence: CASTPTIGISGNTTYF. Supplemented by reference TRBV19 and TRBJ1-3, the full variable domain reads DGGITQSPKYLFRKEGQNVTLSCEQNLNHDAMYWYRQDPGQGLRLIYYSQIVNDFQKGDIAEGYSVSREKKESFPLTVTSAQKNPTAFYLCASTPTIGISGNTTYFGEGSWLTVV.